This TCR beta chain originates from a study of monozygotic twins with inflammatory bowel disease. TCRdb reprocessed the 5' RACE reads and stores each CDR3 protein as one record, lacking DNA. The clone table shows approximately 390,000 distinct CDR3 sequences, with the ten largest holding around 2.5%. General observations from the study: Lower TCRbeta diversity (inverse Simpson) was seen in IBD patients than in healthy co-twins.

Concerning this clonotype: Its specificity is not known.

This CDR3 is built from 15 residues. Germline V CDR1 and CDR2: LGHNA, YNFKEQ. The clonotype was recovered from a human donor with ulcerative colitis or Crohn's disease, or a healthy co-twin of an affected twin (not recorded which). Material: blood. The V and J genes are TRBV4-2 and TRBJ2-4. This CDR3 is CASSQDLPAKNIQYF.